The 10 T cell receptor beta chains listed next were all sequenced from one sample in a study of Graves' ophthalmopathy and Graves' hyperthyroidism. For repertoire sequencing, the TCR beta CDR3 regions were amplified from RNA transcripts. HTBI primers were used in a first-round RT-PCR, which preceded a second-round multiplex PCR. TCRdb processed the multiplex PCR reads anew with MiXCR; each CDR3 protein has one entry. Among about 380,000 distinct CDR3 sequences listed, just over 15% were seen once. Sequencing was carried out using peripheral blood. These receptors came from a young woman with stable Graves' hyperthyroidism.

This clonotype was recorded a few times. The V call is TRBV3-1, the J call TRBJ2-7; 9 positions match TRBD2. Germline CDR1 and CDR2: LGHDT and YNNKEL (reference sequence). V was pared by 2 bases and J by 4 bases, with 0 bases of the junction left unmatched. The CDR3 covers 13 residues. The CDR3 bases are TGTGCCAGCAGCCAAAGCGGGGGGTACGAGCAGTACTTC. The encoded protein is CASSQSGGYEQYF.

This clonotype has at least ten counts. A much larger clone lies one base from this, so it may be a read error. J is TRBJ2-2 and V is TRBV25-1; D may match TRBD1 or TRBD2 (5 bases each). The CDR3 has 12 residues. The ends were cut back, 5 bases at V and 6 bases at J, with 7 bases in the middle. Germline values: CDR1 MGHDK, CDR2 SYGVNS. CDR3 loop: CASSRDAGELFF. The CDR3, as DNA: TGTGCCAGCAGTCGGGACGCCGGGGAGCTGTTTTTT.

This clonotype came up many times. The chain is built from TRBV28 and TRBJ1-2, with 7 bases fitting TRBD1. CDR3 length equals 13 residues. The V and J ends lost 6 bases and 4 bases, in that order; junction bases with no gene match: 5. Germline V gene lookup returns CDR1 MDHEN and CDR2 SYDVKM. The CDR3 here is CASRPTGVYGYTF. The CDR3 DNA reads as TGTGCCAGCAGACCAACAGGGGTCTATGGCTACACCTTC.

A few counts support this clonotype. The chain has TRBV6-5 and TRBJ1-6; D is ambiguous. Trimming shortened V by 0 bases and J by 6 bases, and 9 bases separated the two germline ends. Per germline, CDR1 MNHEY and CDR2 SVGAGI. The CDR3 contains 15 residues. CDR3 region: CASSYSKRSNSPLHF. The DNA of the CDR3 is TGTGCCAGCAGTTACTCGAAAAGGAGTAATTCACCCCTCCACTTT.

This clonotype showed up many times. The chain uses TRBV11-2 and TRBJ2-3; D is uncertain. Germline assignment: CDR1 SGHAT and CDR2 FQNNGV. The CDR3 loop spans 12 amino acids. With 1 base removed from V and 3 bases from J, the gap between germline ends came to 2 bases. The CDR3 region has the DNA TGTGCCAGCAGCTTAGCAACAGATACGCAGTATTTT. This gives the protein CASSLATDTQYF.

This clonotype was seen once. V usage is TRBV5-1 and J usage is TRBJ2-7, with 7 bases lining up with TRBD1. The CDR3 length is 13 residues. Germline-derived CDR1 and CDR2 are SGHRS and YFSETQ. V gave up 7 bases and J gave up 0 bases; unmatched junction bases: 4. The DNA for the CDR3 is TGCGCCAGCTACGACAGGGCCTCCTACGAGCAGTACTTC. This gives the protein CASYDRASYEQYF.

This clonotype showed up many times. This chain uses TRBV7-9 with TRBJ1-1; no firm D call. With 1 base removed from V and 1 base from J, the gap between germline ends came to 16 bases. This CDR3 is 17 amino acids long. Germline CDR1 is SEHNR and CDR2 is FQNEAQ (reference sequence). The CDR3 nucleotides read TGTGCCAGCAGCTTAGGGGTAGGGTCCTTCGGGAACACTGAAGCTTTCTTT. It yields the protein CASSLGVGSFGNTEAFF.

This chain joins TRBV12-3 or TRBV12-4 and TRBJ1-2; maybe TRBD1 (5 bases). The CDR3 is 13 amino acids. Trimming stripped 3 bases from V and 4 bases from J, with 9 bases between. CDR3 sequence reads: CASSFRGIYGYTF. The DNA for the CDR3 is TGTGCCAGCAGTTTTAGGGGTATCTATGGCTACACCTTC.

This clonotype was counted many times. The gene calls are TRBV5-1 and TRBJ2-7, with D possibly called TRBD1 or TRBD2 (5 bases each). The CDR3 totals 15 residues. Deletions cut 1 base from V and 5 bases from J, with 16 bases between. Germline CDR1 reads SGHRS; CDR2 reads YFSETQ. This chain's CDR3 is CASSLFTGRGNEQYF. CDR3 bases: TGCGCCAGCAGCTTGTTTACAGGCCGAGGGAACGAGCAGTACTTC.

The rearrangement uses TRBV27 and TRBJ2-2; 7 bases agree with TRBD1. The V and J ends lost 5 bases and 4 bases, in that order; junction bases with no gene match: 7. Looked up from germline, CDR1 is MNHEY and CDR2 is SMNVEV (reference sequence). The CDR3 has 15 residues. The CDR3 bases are TGTGCCAGCAGTCTCTTACAGGGGACCACCGGGGAGCTGTTTTTT. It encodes CASSLLQGTTGELFF.